This T cell receptor beta chain was recorded in a study of T cell responses to AZD1222 COVID-19 vaccine. On this clone itself: Its specificity is unknown.

The CDR3 has 14 residues. V dropped 2 bases and J dropped 2 bases, with 10 bases sitting between them. CDR1 is SGHDT and CDR2 is YYEEEE in the germline V gene. Overall study findings and caveats: Spike-specific TCR depth and breadth grew after two AZD1222 doses. Nearly half of spike-specific TCRs reportedly target variant regions that are unmutated in the B.1.351 and B.1.1.7 variants.

TCRdb's copy holds only in-frame clones and misses some; the assay was immunoSEQ multiplex PCR. The sample has roughly 93,000 clones, 89% seen once. The chain combines TRBV5-6 with TRBJ1-2; D is ambiguous. The clonotype was recovered from an adult in good health. Sequences were derived from peripheral blood, sampled on day 0 of MenACWY control vaccination. The CDR3 DNA sequence: TGTGCCAGCAGCTTTCGTGTGACCAACTATGGCTACACCTTC. This encodes CASSFRVTNYGYTF. The full variable domain, rest sourced from reference TRBV5-6 and TRBJ1-2, is DAGVTQSPTHLIKTRGQQVTLRCSPKSGHDTVSWYQQALGQGPQFIFQYYEEEERQRGNFPDRFSGHQFPNYSSELNVNALLLGDSALYLCASSFRVTNYGYTFGSGTRLTVV.